These T cell receptor beta chains were read from a single sample in a study of CD4 T cells in relation to SARS-CoV-2 and coronaviruses. The table came from immunoSEQ multiplex PCR; TCRdb's copy has only in-frame clones and leaves some out. The sample has about 26,000 clones, 75% to 80% seen once. What these receptors recognize is not known. The sequenced material came from CD4+ T cells from PBMCs, cultured in vitro. Source of these receptors: a human donor in good health. CDR3s include the opening cysteine and the closing phenylalanine or tryptophan. The D gene is left open where the match is weak. Part of the rows lack a size; the others show once, few, many or a class for expanded clones.

>NA|TRBV28|TRBJ1-5|NA
CASLGRVHQPQHF
TGTGCCAGCCTCGGGAGGGTGCACCAGCCCCAGCATTTT
>NA|TRBV7-2|TRBJ2-2|NA
CASSLGSANTGELFF
TGTGCCAGCAGCTTAGGAAGTGCGAACACCGGGGAGCTGTTTTTT
>TRBD1|TRBV16|TRBJ1-1|once
CASRGQGNTEAFF
TGTGCCAGCAGGGGACAGGGTAACACTGAAGCTTTCTTT
>TRBD2|TRBV6-6|TRBJ2-7|NA
CASRGTSGGYEQYF
TGTGCCAGCAGGGGGACTAGCGGGGGCTACGAGCAGTACTTC
>NA|TRBV3-1/TRBV3-2|TRBJ2-7|once
CASSQGPGESSSYEQYF
TGTGCCAGCAGCCAAGGGCCAGGGGAGTCAAGCTCCTACGAGCAGTACTTC
>TRBD1|TRBV18|TRBJ2-1|once
CASSPRTGMIAEILYNEQFF
TGTGCCAGCTCACCGAGGACAGGGATGATAGCGGAAATATTATACAATGAGCAGTTCTTC
>NA|TRBV29-1|TRBJ2-3|once
CSAIPPRTDTQYF
TGCAGCGCTATACCGCCACGCACAGATACGCAGTATTTT
>NA|TRBV5-5|TRBJ1-2|NA
CASSLFANYGYTF
TGTGCCAGCAGCTTGTTTGCTAACTATGGCTACACCTTC
>NA|TRBV5-3|TRBJ2-7|NA
CASLPTTRIYEQYF
TGTGCCAGTCTTCCTACGACAAGGATCTACGAGCAGTACTTC
>NA|TRBV5-5|TRBJ2-3|NA
CASSLGLVGATDTQYF
TGTGCCAGCAGCTTGGGTCTAGTCGGGGCCACAGATACGCAGTATTTT
>TRBD2|TRBV5-5|TRBJ2-7|NA
CASRQPGLRIYEQYF
TGTGCCAGCAGACAGCCGGGACTACGGATCTACGAGCAGTACTTC
>NA|TRBV2|TRBJ1-2|NA
CASMRTETNYGYTF
TGTGCCAGCATGCGGACAGAAACAAACTATGGCTACACCTTC
>TRBD1|TRBV25-1|TRBJ2-6|NA
CASSFRGGANVLTF
TGTGCCAGCAGTTTCAGGGGGGGGGCCAACGTCCTGACTTTC
>NA|TRBV5-1|TRBJ2-2|few
CASSYRPTGELFF
TGCGCCAGCAGCTACCGTCCGACCGGGGAGCTGTTTTTT
>NA|TRBV5-1|TRBJ1-3|NA
CASSLDGTGNTIYF
TGCGCCAGCAGCTTGGACGGGACTGGAAACACCATATATTTT
>NA|TRBV6-5|TRBJ2-3|NA
CASSYPPLNDTDTQYF
TGTGCCAGCAGTTACCCCCCCCTCAACGACACAGATACGCAGTATTTT
>TRBD1|TRBV2|TRBJ1-5|NA
CASRGQGFEPQHF
TGTGCCAGCAGGGGACAGGGGTTTGAGCCCCAGCATTTT
>NA|TRBV5-4|TRBJ1-3|NA
CASSLGGASGNTIYF
TGTGCCAGCAGCTTGGGGGGGGCCTCTGGAAACACCATATATTTT
>TRBD1|TRBV2|TRBJ1-2|NA
CASSGAGGAIGGYTF
TGTGCCAGCAGTGGCGCAGGGGGCGCAATTGGAGGCTACACCTTC
>NA|TRBV2|TRBJ2-7|NA
CASSGPSYEQYF
TGTGCCAGCAGTGGCCCTTCCTACGAGCAGTACTTC
>NA|TRBV5-4|TRBJ1-2|few
CASSLAPGARGYTF
TGTGCCAGCAGCTTGGCCCCGGGGGCTAGGGGCTACACCTTC
>TRBD2|TRBV27|TRBJ2-1|NA
CASSPGTSGRAGNEQFF
TGTGCCAGCAGCCCCGGGACTAGCGGGAGGGCCGGCAATGAGCAGTTCTTC
>NA|TRBV5-1|TRBJ2-3|NA
CASSLGVSTDTQYF
TGCGCCAGCAGCTTGGGAGTTAGCACAGATACGCAGTATTTT
>TRBD1|TRBV10-3|TRBJ2-2|NA
CAISASRGQGSTGELFF
TGTGCCATCAGCGCGAGCAGGGGACAGGGGAGCACCGGGGAGCTGTTTTTT
>TRBD1|TRBV24-1|TRBJ2-1|NA
CATSDPRTGDGGPNEQFF
TGTGCCACCAGTGATCCCCGGACAGGGGACGGGGGACCTAATGAGCAGTTCTTC
>TRBD2|TRBV7-6|TRBJ2-1|NA
CASSLVIPGRATSGDNEQFF
TGTGCCAGCAGCTTAGTAATTCCAGGGAGGGCGACTAGCGGGGACAATGAGCAGTTCTTC
>NA|TRBV19|TRBJ1-5|few
CASSIGSSFGQPQHF
TGTGCCAGTAGTATTGGATCCAGCTTCGGACAGCCCCAGCATTTT
>NA|TRBV29-1|TRBJ2-4|NA
CSVRGAGGGGNIQYF
TGCAGCGTTAGGGGGGCCGGGGGTGGGGGAAACATTCAGTACTTC
>NA|TRBV19|TRBJ1-3|NA
CASSILAAGVGLAGNTIYF
TGTGCCAGTAGTATACTTGCGGCAGGGGTAGGTTTGGCTGGAAACACCATATATTTT
>NA|TRBV24-1|TRBJ2-7|once
CATSDSRTAGEQYF
TGTGCCACCAGTGACTCTCGGACGGCGGGCGAGCAGTACTTC
>NA|TRBV5-4|TRBJ1-2|NA
CASSLGGGFGFGYGYTF
TGTGCCAGCAGCTTGGGGGGGGGCTTCGGGTTCGGCTATGGCTACACCTTC
>NA|TRBV19|TRBJ2-2|NA
CASTTVDAGELFF
NA
>TRBD1|TRBV6-2/TRBV6-3|TRBJ1-1|few
CASSSATLGQGAGTEAFF
TGTGCCAGCAGTTCCGCTACCTTGGGACAGGGGGCAGGGACTGAAGCTTTCTTT
>NA|TRBV7-2|TRBJ1-2|once
CASSMEQARGYTF
TGTGCCAGCAGCATGGAACAGGCACGCGGCTACACCTTC
>TRBD2|TRBV4-3|TRBJ2-1|NA
CASSQAQGLAYNEQFF
TGCGCCAGCAGCCAGGCTCAGGGACTAGCCTACAATGAGCAGTTCTTC
>NA|TRBV19|TRBJ1-1|NA
CASSEGWGTEAFF
TGTGCCAGTAGTGAGGGATGGGGCACTGAAGCTTTCTTT
>NA|TRBV6-5|TRBJ2-7|NA
CASRVGSLAGEQYF
TGTGCCAGCAGAGTCGGGAGTCTCGCCGGGGAGCAGTACTTC
>TRBD2|TRBV30|TRBJ2-1|NA
CAWSPEFAGGRNEQFF
TGTGCCTGGAGTCCAGAGTTTGCGGGAGGTCGCAATGAGCAGTTCTTC
>NA|TRBV7-3|TRBJ2-1|NA
CASSLTRLGGEQFF
TGTGCCAGCAGCTTAACTCGTCTAGGAGGCGAGCAGTTCTTC
>NA|TRBV5-6|TRBJ1-4|few
CASSWDGGEKLFF
TGTGCCAGCAGCTGGGACGGGGGGGAAAAACTGTTTTTT